This T cell receptor beta chain emerged from a study of blood T cell repertoires in COVID-19. Across the study: PBMCs, B-cell-depleted T cells, or T cells provided the cDNA or gDNA that made up the material.

The authors' processing: Reference gene primers were amplified, and this amplification served to estimate nucleated cell counts. Sequencing used immunoSEQ multiplex PCR; TCRdb keeps in-frame clones, though not all of them. The V and J calls and clone size are taken from that table; D and trimming were inferred from the DNA. The data hold some 190,000 clones, with around 85% observed a single time. J gave up 5 bases and V 11 bases, and 14 bases lay outside the gene matches. There are 15 residues in the CDR3. The germline CDR1 and CDR2 sequences are LNHDA and SQIVND (reference sequence). The sequencing sample was made of PBMCs or T cells enriched from blood (not recorded which). V and J are TRBV19 and TRBJ2-1, with 8 nucleotides matching TRBD1. This receptor was obtained from a woman aged 25 to 45 who had recovered from COVID-19. The CDR3: CACRYRGSQDNEQFF. The CDR3 bases are TGTGCCTGCAGATACAGGGGGTCGCAGGACAATGAGCAGTTCTTC.